This T cell receptor beta chain originates from a study of OX40 agonist ivuxolimab in advanced cancers. About the research overall: Patients assigned to dose escalation were diagnosed with hepatocellular carcinoma, melanoma, renal cell or head and neck cancer.

The study, taken as a whole, reports: Several nonresponders also turned out to have low normalized T-cell clonal expansion. Determination of antigen specificity was not performed for the expanded peripheral T cells.

Sequenced by immunoSEQ multiplex PCR; TCRdb stores in-frame clones only, minus some. The data hold about 69,000 clones, with roughly nine tenths observed a single time. About this clone itself: What it binds is not known.

Anyone with autoimmune disease history or systemic immunosuppression was excluded. The CDR3 runs 15 residues. Trimming took off 3 bases at V and 0 bases at J, with 8 bases between the two ends. CDR1 and CDR2 from the germline V gene are SNHLY and FYNNEI. This sequence joins TRBV2 and TRBJ1-4; D is ambiguous. The sequence derives from an adult with an advanced solid tumor such as melanoma, head and neck, liver or kidney cancer. The specimen was CD4+ or CD8+ T cells sorted from blood, collected in a trial of the OX40 agonist ivuxolimab. The CDR3 region is CASSENRATNEKLFF. The CDR3 bases are TGTGCCAGCAGTGAGAACAGAGCAACTAATGAAAAACTGTTTTTT.